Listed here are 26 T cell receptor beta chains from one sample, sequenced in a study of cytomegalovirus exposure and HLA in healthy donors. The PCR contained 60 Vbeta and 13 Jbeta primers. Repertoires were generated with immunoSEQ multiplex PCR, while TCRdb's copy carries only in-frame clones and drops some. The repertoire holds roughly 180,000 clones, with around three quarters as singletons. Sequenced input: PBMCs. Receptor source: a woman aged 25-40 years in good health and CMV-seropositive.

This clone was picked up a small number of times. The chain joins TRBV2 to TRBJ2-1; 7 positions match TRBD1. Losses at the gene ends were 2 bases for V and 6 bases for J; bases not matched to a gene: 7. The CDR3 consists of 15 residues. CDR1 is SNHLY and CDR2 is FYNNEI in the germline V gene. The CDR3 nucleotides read TGTGCCAGCAGTGAAAGAGGGGGCCGAAGCAATGAGCAGTTCTTC. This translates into CASSERGGRSNEQFF.

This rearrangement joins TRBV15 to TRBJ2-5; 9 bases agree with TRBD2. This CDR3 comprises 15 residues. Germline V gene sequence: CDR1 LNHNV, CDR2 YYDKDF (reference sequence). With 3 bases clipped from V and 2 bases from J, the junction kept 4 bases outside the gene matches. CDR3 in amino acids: CATSSRLAEQETQYF. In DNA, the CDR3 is TGTGCCACCAGCAGTCGACTAGCGGAACAAGAGACCCAGTACTTC.

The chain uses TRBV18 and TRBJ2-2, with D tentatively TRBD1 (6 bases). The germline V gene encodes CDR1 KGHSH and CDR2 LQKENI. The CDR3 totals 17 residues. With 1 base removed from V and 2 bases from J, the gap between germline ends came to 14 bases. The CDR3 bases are TGTGCCAGCTCACCACTTCCGGGACACCGAAACACCGGGGAGCTGTTTTTT. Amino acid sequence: CASSPLPGHRNTGELFF.

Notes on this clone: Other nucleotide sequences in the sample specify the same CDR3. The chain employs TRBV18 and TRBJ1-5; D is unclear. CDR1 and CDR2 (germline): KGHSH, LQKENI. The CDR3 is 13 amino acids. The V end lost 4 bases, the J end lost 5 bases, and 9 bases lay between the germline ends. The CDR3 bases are TGTGCCAGCTCACAAGGGAGGGATCAGCCCCAGCATTTT. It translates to CASSQGRDQPQHF.

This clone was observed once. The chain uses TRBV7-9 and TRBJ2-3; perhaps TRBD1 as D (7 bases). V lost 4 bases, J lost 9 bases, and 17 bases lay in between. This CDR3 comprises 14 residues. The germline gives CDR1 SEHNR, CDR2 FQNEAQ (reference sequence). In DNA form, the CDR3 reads TGTGCCAGCAGCTCAGGGGGGACGGCTAAAACGCAGTATTTT. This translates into CASSSGGTAKTQYF.

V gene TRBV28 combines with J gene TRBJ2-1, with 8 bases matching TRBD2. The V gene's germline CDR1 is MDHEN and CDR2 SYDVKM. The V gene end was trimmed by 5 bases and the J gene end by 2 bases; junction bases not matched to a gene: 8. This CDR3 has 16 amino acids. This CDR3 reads CASSQPGGATYNEQFF. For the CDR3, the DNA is TGTGCCAGCAGTCAGCCCGGGGGGGCCACCTACAATGAGCAGTTCTTC.

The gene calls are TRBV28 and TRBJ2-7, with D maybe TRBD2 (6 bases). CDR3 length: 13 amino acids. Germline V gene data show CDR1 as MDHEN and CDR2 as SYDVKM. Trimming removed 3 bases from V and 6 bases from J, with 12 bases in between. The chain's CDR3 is CASSFWTTGEQYF. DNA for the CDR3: TGTGCCAGCAGTTTCTGGACTACGGGCGAGCAGTACTTC.

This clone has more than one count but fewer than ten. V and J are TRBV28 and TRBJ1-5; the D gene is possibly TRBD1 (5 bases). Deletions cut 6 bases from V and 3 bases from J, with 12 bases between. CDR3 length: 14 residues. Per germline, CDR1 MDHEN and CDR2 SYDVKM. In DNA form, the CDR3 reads TGTGCCAGCAGGGGGACTGCTCCCAATCAGCCCCAGCATTTT. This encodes CASRGTAPNQPQHF.

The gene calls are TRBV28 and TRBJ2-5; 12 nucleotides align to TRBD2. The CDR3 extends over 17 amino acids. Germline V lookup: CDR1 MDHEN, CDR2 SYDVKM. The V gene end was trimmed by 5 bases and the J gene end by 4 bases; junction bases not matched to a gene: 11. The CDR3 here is CASSIPRLAGDRETQYF. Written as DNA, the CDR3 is TGTGCCAGCAGTATCCCTCGACTAGCGGGGGATCGAGAGACCCAGTACTTC.

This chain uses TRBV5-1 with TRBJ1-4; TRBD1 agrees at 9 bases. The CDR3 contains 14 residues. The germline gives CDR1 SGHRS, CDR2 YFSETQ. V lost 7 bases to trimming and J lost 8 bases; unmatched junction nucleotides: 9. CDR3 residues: CASRQQGALEKLFF. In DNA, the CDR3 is TGCGCCAGCCGCCAACAGGGGGCGTTGGAAAAACTGTTTTTT.

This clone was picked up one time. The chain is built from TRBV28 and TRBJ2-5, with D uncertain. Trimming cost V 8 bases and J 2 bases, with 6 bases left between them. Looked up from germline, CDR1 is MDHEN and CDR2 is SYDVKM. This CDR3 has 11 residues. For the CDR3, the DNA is TGTGCCAGCGGTAGTCAAGAGACCCAGTACTTC. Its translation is CASGSQETQYF.

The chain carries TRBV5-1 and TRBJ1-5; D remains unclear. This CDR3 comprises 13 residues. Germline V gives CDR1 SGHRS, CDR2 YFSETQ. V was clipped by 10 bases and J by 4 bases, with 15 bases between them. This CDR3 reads CAPGGLWNQPQHF. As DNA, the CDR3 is TGCGCCCCCGGCGGGCTTTGGAATCAGCCCCAGCATTTT.

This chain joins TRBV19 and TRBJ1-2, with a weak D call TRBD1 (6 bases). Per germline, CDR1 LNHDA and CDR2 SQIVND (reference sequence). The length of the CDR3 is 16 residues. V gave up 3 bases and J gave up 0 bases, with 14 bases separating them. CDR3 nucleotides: TGTGCCAGTAGTATTCGTGGGGACACTCCTAACTATGGCTACACCTTC. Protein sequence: CASSIRGDTPNYGYTF.

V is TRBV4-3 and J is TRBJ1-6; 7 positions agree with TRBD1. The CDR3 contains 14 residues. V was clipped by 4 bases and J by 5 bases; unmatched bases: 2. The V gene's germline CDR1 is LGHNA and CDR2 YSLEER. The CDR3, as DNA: TGCGCCAGCAGCCTCGGGACAGATAATTCACCCCTCCACTTT. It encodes CASSLGTDNSPLHF.

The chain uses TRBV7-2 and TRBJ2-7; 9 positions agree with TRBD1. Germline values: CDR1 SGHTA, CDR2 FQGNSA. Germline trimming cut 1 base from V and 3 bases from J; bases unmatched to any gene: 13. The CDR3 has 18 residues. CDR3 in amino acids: CASSLVAGRTGVIYEQYF. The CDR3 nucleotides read TGTGCCAGCAGCTTAGTGGCGGGGAGGACAGGGGTCATCTACGAGCAGTACTTC.

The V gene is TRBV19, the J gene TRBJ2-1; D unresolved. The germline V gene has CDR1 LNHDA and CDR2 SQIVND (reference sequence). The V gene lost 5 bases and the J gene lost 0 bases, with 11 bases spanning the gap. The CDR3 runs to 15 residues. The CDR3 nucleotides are TGTGCCAGTAGTCCACAGCCACACTCCTACAATGAGCAGTTCTTC. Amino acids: CASSPQPHSYNEQFF.

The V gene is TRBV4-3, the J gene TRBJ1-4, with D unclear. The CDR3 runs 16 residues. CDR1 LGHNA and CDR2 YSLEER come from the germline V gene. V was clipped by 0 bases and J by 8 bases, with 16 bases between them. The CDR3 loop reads CASSQDLEGNGEKLFF. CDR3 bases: TGCGCCAGCAGCCAAGATCTGGAGGGAAACGGCGAAAAACTGTTTTTT.

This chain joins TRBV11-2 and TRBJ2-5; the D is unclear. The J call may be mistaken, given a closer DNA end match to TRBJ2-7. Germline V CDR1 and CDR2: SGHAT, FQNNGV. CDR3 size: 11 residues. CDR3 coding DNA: TGTGCCAGCAGCTCCCACTACGAGCAGTACTTC. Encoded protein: CASSSHYEQYF.

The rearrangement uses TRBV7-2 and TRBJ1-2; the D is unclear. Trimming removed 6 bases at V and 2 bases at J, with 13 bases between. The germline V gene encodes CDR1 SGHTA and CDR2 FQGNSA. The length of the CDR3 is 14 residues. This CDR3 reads CASRSPTRNYGYTF. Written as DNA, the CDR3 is TGTGCCAGCAGATCCCCCACCAGGAACTATGGCTACACCTTC. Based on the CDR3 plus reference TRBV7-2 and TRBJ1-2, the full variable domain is GAGVSQSPSNKVTEKGKDVELRCDPISGHTALYWYRQSLGQGLEFLIYFQGNSAPDKSGLPSDRFSAERTGGSVSTLTIQRTQQEDSAVYLCASRSPTRNYGYTFGSGTRLTVV.

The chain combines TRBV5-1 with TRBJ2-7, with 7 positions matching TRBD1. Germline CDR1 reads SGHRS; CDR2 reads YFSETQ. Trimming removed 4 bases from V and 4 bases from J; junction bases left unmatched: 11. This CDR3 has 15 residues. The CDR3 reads CASSPRQGRTYEQYF. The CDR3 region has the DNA TGCGCCAGCAGCCCAAGACAGGGACGGACTTACGAGCAGTACTTC.

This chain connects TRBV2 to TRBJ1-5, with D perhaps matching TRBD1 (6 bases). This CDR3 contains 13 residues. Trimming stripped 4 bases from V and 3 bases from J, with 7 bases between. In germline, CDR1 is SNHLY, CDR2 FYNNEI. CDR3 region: CASSGTDNQPQHF. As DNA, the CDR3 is TGTGCCAGCAGTGGGACAGACAATCAGCCCCAGCATTTT.

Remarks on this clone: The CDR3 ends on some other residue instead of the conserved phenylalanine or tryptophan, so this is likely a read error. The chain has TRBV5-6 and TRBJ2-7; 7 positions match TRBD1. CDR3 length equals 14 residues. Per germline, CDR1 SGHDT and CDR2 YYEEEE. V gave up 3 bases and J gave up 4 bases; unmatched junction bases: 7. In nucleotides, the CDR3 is TGTGCCAGCAGCTCGACAGGGAGTACGTACGAGCAGTACCTC. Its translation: CASSSTGSTYEQYL.

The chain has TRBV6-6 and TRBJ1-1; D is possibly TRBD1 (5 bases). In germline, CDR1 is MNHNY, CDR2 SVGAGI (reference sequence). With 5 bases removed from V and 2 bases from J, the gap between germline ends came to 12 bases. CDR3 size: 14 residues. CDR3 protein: CASSHRTINTEAFF. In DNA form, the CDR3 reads TGTGCCAGCAGTCATCGGACAATAAACACTGAAGCTTTCTTT.

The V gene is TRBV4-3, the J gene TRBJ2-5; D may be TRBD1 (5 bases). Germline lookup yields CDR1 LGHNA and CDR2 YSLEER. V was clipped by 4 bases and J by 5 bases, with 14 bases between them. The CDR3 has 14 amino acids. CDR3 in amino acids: CASSRGLAVETQYF. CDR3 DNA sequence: TGCGCCAGCAGCCGGGGCCTCGCAGTGGAGACCCAGTACTTC.

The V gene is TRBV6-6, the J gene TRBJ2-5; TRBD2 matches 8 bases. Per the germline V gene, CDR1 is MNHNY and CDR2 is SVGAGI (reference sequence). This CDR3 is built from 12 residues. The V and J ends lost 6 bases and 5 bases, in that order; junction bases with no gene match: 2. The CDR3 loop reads CASSSSGETQYF. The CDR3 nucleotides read TGTGCCAGCAGCTCTAGCGGGGAGACCCAGTACTTC.

DNA of the CDR3: TGTGCCAGCAGCGTAAAAGCCGACAATGAGCAGTTCTTC. Its protein product is CASSVKADNEQFF. The chain uses TRBV9 and TRBJ2-1; no reliable D call. Per germline, CDR1 SGDLS and CDR2 YYNGEE. Trimming shortened V by 1 base and J by 5 bases, and 7 bases separated the two germline ends. CDR3 length equals 13 residues. Variable domain in full (rest from reference TRBV9 and TRBJ2-1): DSGVTQTPKHLITATGQRVTLRCSPRSGDLSVYWYQQSLDQGLQFLIQYYNGEERAKGNILERFSAQQFPDLHSELNLSSLELGDSALYFCASSVKADNEQFFGPGTRLTVL.